One sample yielded the 19 T cell receptor beta chains listed below, sequenced in a study of blood T cell repertoires in COVID-19. Libraries were prepared by immunoSEQ multiplex PCR; TCRdb keeps only in-frame clonotypes and omits some of them. The sample includes around 250,000 clones, over 70% of them seen just once. The sample taken for sequencing was PBMCs or T cells enriched from blood (not recorded which). The source is a woman aged 40 to 49 who had been exposed to COVID-19.

The chain recombines TRBV6-5 with TRBJ2-7, with TRBD1 matching over 9 bases. The germline V gene has CDR1 MNHEY and CDR2 SVGAGI. The length of the CDR3 is 16 residues. J was trimmed by 2 bases and V by 2 bases; bases with no gene match: 7. For the CDR3, the DNA is TGTGCCAGCAGTTACGGACCCCGGGACAGGGCCTACGAGCAGTACTTC. This translates into CASSYGPRDRAYEQYF.

This clone was counted once. The rearrangement joins TRBV6-5 to TRBJ1-5; D unresolved. With 0 bases removed from V and 1 base from J, the gap between germline ends came to 7 bases. The V gene's germline CDR1 is MNHEY and CDR2 SVGAGI. CDR3 length equals 15 residues. CDR3 sequence (DNA): TGTGCCAGCAGTTACTCGCCTAGCAGCAATCAGCCCCAGCATTTT. This sequence encodes CASSYSPSSNQPQHF.

The chain is built from TRBV28 and TRBJ2-2; 9 bases align to TRBD1. The V gene end was trimmed by 6 bases and the J gene end by 1 base; junction bases not matched to a gene: 3. Germline CDR1 is MDHEN and CDR2 is SYDVKM. The CDR3 spans 15 residues. The CDR3 DNA is TGTGCCAGCAGGGGACAGGGCTTGAACACCGGGGAGCTGTTTTTT. Amino acids: CASRGQGLNTGELFF.

The gene calls are TRBV12-3 or TRBV12-4 and TRBJ2-1; TRBD1 is a possible D gene (6 bases). With 6 bases removed from V and 8 bases from J, the gap between germline ends came to 14 bases. The length of the CDR3 is 13 residues. CDR3 in DNA: TGTGCCAGCAGCGGCAGGGGTCAGGATGAGCAGTTCTTC. Translation gives CASSGRGQDEQFF.

Only one count was recorded for this clone. This chain connects TRBV11-2 to TRBJ1-1, with 8 nucleotides matching TRBD1. V trimming: 5 bases; J trimming: 10 bases; junction bases outside the gene matches: 12. CDR1 is SGHAT, CDR2 FQNNGV, per germline. CDR3 size: 14 residues. The CDR3, as DNA: TGTGCCAGCAGCCCCCCCGGGGACAGGAAAGGAGCTTTCTTT. It specifies CASSPPGDRKGAFF.

The chain employs TRBV9 and TRBJ2-1; 9 bases are a match to TRBD1. The germline V gene has CDR1 SGDLS and CDR2 YYNGEE. The V segment lost 4 bases and the J segment 1 base; nucleotides outside the gene matches: 15. This CDR3 region has 19 residues. The CDR3 DNA is TGTGCCAGCAGCCGTGGGACAGGGTTAACGGGGGGATCCTACAATGAGCAGTTCTTC. Translating gives CASSRGTGLTGGSYNEQFF.

This chain links TRBV11-2 with TRBJ2-1, with D unresolved. This CDR3 is 14 amino acids long. Germline V lookup: CDR1 SGHAT, CDR2 FQNNGV. Trimming cost V 7 bases and J 8 bases, with 18 bases left between them. DNA of the CDR3: TGTGCCAGCACCCAGATGGGCTATTGGGATGAGCAGTTCTTC. This encodes CASTQMGYWDEQFF.

In nucleotides, the CDR3 is TGTGCCACTACGGAGGGCTATGGCTACACCTTC. It translates to CATTEGYGYTF. The chain carries TRBV6-5 and TRBJ1-2; D unclear. The CDR3 has 11 amino acids. CDR1 and CDR2 from the germline V gene are MNHEY and SVGAGI. V lost 10 bases, J lost 4 bases, and 10 bases lay in between.

V gene TRBV5-1 combines with J gene TRBJ2-1; TRBD2 aligns across 15 bases. There are 17 residues in the CDR3. J gave up 8 bases and V 4 bases, and 10 bases lay outside the gene matches. CDR1 and CDR2 from the germline V gene are SGHRS and YFSETQ. CDR3 bases: TGCGCCAGCAGCCCAGGGACTAGCGGGGGGCTTGAGGATGAGCAGTTCTTC. It translates to CASSPGTSGGLEDEQFF.

This chain connects TRBV19 to TRBJ2-7; the D gene is possibly TRBD1 (6 bases). CDR1 is LNHDA, CDR2 SQIVND, per germline (reference sequence). V lost 6 bases and J lost 5, with 14 bases in between. The CDR3 spans 13 residues. CDR3 in amino acids: CASSLNRDHEQYV. DNA for the CDR3: TGTGCCAGTAGCCTTAACAGGGACCACGAGCAGTACGTC.

The genes are TRBV6-5 and TRBJ1-6, with D maybe TRBD1 (6 bases). There are 15 residues in the CDR3. Germline assignment: CDR1 MNHEY and CDR2 SVGAGI. V was clipped by 6 bases and J by 4 bases, with 13 bases between them. In DNA form, the CDR3 reads TGTGCCAGCAGCTTATACAGGGAGTATAATTCACCCCTCCACTTT. Amino acids: CASSLYREYNSPLHF.

The chain joins TRBV5-6 to TRBJ2-5; a possible D gene is TRBD2 (6 bases). The CDR3 runs to 16 residues. The V and J ends lost 7 bases and 6 bases respectively, with 25 bases between them. Germline assignment: CDR1 SGHDT and CDR2 YYEEEE. The CDR3 region is CASDGGWGVASKTQYF. CDR3 sequence (DNA): TGTGCCAGCGACGGGGGATGGGGGGTCGCCTCAAAGACCCAGTACTTC.

The chain couples TRBV4-3 to TRBJ2-3; D might be TRBD1 (6 bases). V shed 4 bases and J shed 1 base, with 18 bases lying between them. The CDR3 has 17 amino acids. Germline V gene lookup returns CDR1 LGHNA and CDR2 YSLEER. The CDR3 nucleotides are TGCGCCAGCAGCCCTACAGAACGAGGGGGAGGCACAGATACGCAGTATTTT. Translating gives CASSPTERGGGTDTQYF.

Only one count was recorded for this clone. This chain joins TRBV27 and TRBJ2-1; 13 positions match TRBD2. The CDR3 is 17 residues long. After removal of 5 bases from V and 8 bases from J, the junction contained 12 bases not matched to a gene. CDR1 MNHEY and CDR2 SMNVEV come from the germline V gene (reference sequence). The CDR3 DNA reads as TGTGCCAGCAGTCTTACTAAAGGACTAGCGGGAGTCGATGAGCAGTTCTTC. The encoded protein is CASSLTKGLAGVDEQFF.

The V gene is TRBV28, the J gene TRBJ2-7; no reliable D call. The CDR3 loop spans 14 amino acids. Germline V gene lookup returns CDR1 MDHEN and CDR2 SYDVKM. Trimming shortened V by 0 bases and J by 7 bases, and 13 bases separated the two germline ends. This CDR3 reads CASSLWGQVKEQYF. The CDR3 DNA is TGTGCCAGCAGTTTATGGGGCCAGGTTAAAGAGCAGTACTTC.

The chain carries TRBV9 and TRBJ2-5; 13 positions match TRBD2. V trimming: 3 bases; J trimming: 6 bases; junction bases outside the gene matches: 8. This CDR3 region has 16 residues. CDR1 is SGDLS, CDR2 YYNGEE, per germline. The CDR3 region is CASSETSGGGTKTQYF. DNA for the CDR3: TGTGCCAGCAGCGAAACTAGCGGGGGGGGTACGAAGACCCAGTACTTC.

The gene calls are TRBV12-3 or TRBV12-4 and TRBJ1-3; 7 bases agree with TRBD1. Trimming took 4 bases from V and 15 from J; bases not matched to a gene: 9. The CDR3 covers 12 residues. The CDR3 reads CASSSKKTGQYF. CDR3 DNA: TGTGCCAGCAGTTCCAAAAAGACAGGGCAATATTTT.

V gene TRBV28 combines with J gene TRBJ1-5; possible D gene TRBD1, 5 bases. The ends were cut back, 2 bases at V and 2 bases at J, with 10 bases in the middle. The CDR3 runs to 15 residues. CDR1 is MDHEN and CDR2 is SYDVKM in the germline V gene. The CDR3 sequence: CASSLPGNGNQPQHF. DNA of the CDR3: TGTGCCAGCAGTTTACCAGGGAATGGCAATCAGCCCCAGCATTTT. The whole variable domain, remainder taken from reference TRBV28 and TRBJ1-5, is DVKVTQSSRYLVKRTGEKVFLECVQDMDHENMFWYRQDPGLGLRLIYFSYDVKMKEKGDIPEGYSVSREKKERFSLILESASTNQTSMYLCASSLPGNGNQPQHFGDGTRLSIL.

The genes are TRBV28 and TRBJ1-6, with D possibly TRBD1 on 6 matching bases. In germline, CDR1 is MDHEN, CDR2 SYDVKM. This CDR3 is built from 13 residues. Trimming removed 6 bases from V and 9 bases from J, with 12 bases in between. The CDR3 spells CASRGTNPSPLHF. CDR3 DNA sequence: TGTGCCAGCAGAGGGACAAACCCTTCACCCCTCCACTTT. Complete variable domain (other parts from reference TRBV28 and TRBJ1-6): DVKVTQSSRYLVKRTGEKVFLECVQDMDHENMFWYRQDPGLGLRLIYFSYDVKMKEKGDIPEGYSVSREKKERFSLILESASTNQTSMYLCASRGTNPSPLHFGNGTRLTVT.